Below are 18 T cell receptor beta chains sequenced from a single sample in a study of Ad26.COV2.S vaccination and SARS-CoV-2 variants. Some clones are missing from TCRdb's copy, which holds only in-frame ones; the method was immunoSEQ multiplex PCR. Among under 400,000 clones listed, about nine tenths were seen once. Treatment here: around 19 received Ad26.COV2.S at low or high dose, single or two shots; about 5 received placebo; per-sample allocation not given. Material that was analyzed had been drawn on day 63 after the first vaccine or placebo injection. This specimen was peripheral blood, taken in a trial of Ad26.COV2.S vaccine versus placebo. The source is a person aged 18-60 years who received the Ad26.COV2.S COVID-19 vaccine or a placebo.

This rearrangement joins TRBV20-1 to TRBJ1-2; D not resolved. This CDR3 has 11 amino acids. V was trimmed by 6 bases and J by 7 bases, leaving 12 bases between them. Germline-derived CDR1 and CDR2 are DFQATT and SNEGSKA (reference sequence). The CDR3 nucleotides are TGCAGTGCCCTACTTGGCCTTGGCTACACCTTC. Translating it yields CSALLGLGYTF.

V usage is TRBV20-1 and J usage is TRBJ1-2; D is ambiguous. V was clipped by 3 bases and J by 1 base, with 9 bases between them. Looked up from germline, CDR1 is DFQATT and CDR2 is SNEGSKA (reference sequence). There are 13 residues in the CDR3. The CDR3 sequence is CSASPEVNYGYTF. CDR3 sequence (DNA): TGCAGTGCTAGTCCCGAGGTTAACTATGGCTACACCTTC.

The rearrangement joins TRBV7-9 to TRBJ1-5; the match to TRBD1 covers 7 bases. The germline V gene encodes CDR1 SEHNR and CDR2 FQNEAQ (reference sequence). The CDR3 sequence is 16 residues long. With 2 bases clipped from V and 4 bases from J, the junction kept 8 bases outside the gene matches. As DNA, the CDR3 is TGTGCCAGCAGCTTATGGGCGAAGGGGGCGAATCAGCCCCAGCATTTT. As protein: CASSLWAKGANQPQHF.

The CDR3 nucleotides read TGTGCCAGCAGCCCCGATACACCCGCCCCCACAGATACGCAGTATTTT. Encoded protein: CASSPDTPAPTDTQYF. This chain joins TRBV9 and TRBJ2-3; D remains unclear. This CDR3 is built from 16 residues. V dropped 4 bases and J dropped 2 bases, with 17 bases sitting between them. CDR1 and CDR2 from the germline V gene are SGDLS and YYNGEE.

This clone was counted only a few times. The genes are TRBV7-8 and TRBJ2-7; D is possibly TRBD1 or TRBD2 (6 bases each). Germline loops: CDR1 SGHVS, CDR2 FQNEAQ. This CDR3 is 14 amino acids long. Trimming removed 2 bases at V and 5 bases at J, with 13 bases between. The CDR3 DNA reads TGTGCCAGCAGCTTATACCAGGGGAGGAACGAGCAGTACTTC. Encoded protein: CASSLYQGRNEQYF. Full variable domain (remainder filled in from reference TRBV7-8 and TRBJ2-7): GAGVSQSPRYKVAKRGQDVALRCDPISGHVSLFWYQQALGQGPEFLTYFQNEAQLDKSGLPSDRFFAERPEGSVSTLKIQRTQQEDSAVYLCASSLYQGRNEQYFGPGTRLTVT.

The chain carries TRBV12-3 or TRBV12-4 and TRBJ2-7, with 7 nucleotides matching TRBD1. V was clipped by 7 bases and J by 7 bases; unmatched bases: 4. The CDR3 loop spans 11 amino acids. CDR3 nucleotide sequence: TGTGCCAGCACGGACAGGACTGAGCAGTACTTC. Translating it yields CASTDRTEQYF.

This clone is a singleton in its sample. This chain links TRBV7-8 with TRBJ2-7; 8 positions match TRBD2. Trimming at V came to 3 bases and at J to 0 bases, leaving 4 bases not matched to a gene. The CDR3 is made up of 15 amino acids. From germline, CDR1 is SGHVS and CDR2 FQNEAQ. The CDR3 region is CASSFGGGYSYEQYF. CDR3 nucleotides: TGTGCCAGCAGCTTTGGCGGGGGGTACTCCTACGAGCAGTACTTC.

The V call is TRBV5-4, the J call TRBJ2-2; weak D call: TRBD2 (5 bases). Germline CDR1 and CDR2: SGHNT and YYREEE (reference sequence). CDR3 size: 15 residues. V was trimmed by 4 bases and J by 3 bases, leaving 13 bases between them. The CDR3 loop reads CASSADEDYTGELFF. The CDR3 DNA reads as TGTGCCAGCAGCGCCGACGAGGACTACACCGGGGAGCTGTTTTTT.

This sequence joins TRBV29-1 and TRBJ1-5, with D unclear. Germline CDR1 and CDR2: SQVTM and ANQGSEA. With 5 bases removed from V and 13 bases from J, the gap between germline ends came to 24 bases. The CDR3 has 14 amino acids. CDR3 bases: TGCAGCGTTATCCACCCCACCGCCCCATTTAATCAGCATTTT. It yields the protein CSVIHPTAPFNQHF.

This clone was detected a few times. At the DNA level, this CDR3 is encoded by other sequences in the same sample as well. The rearrangement uses TRBV7-3 and TRBJ1-5, with a weak D call TRBD1 (5 bases). The CDR3 runs 13 residues. CDR1 is SGHTA, CDR2 FQGTGA, per germline. The V end was cut by 0 bases, the J end by 6 bases, with 6 bases between. CDR3 sequence reads: CASSLTGGQPQHF. Written as DNA, the CDR3 is TGTGCCAGCAGCTTAACGGGGGGTCAGCCCCAGCATTTT.

A word on this clone: A read error may explain this, as a much larger clone is one base away. The rearrangement links TRBV7-2 to TRBJ1-1, with D unclear. CDR3 length: 11 residues. Germline V lookup: CDR1 SGHTA, CDR2 FQGNSA. Trimming stripped 5 bases from V and 2 bases from J, with 3 bases between. CDR3 nucleotide sequence: TGTGCCAGCAGCCAAAACACTGAAGCTTTCTTT. Translation gives CASSQNTEAFF.

The CDR3 DNA sequence: TGCAGCGTAGCTCAATCCCTTAACTATGGCTACACCTTC. It specifies CSVAQSLNYGYTF. This chain uses TRBV29-1 with TRBJ1-2; D gene unclear. CDR1 SQVTM and CDR2 ANQGSEA come from the germline V gene. CDR3 length equals 13 residues. With 6 bases removed from V and 1 base from J, the gap between germline ends came to 12 bases.

The gene calls are TRBV10-3 and TRBJ2-2; 9 bases line up with TRBD1. Germline V gene data show CDR1 as ENHRY and CDR2 as SYGVKD. CDR3 size: 13 residues. Trimming removed 11 bases from V and 6 bases from J; junction bases left unmatched: 7. The CDR3 here is CAVDRGGAGELFF. Here the CDR3 DNA reads TGTGCCGTGGACAGGGGAGGGGCCGGGGAGCTGTTTTTT.

This clone was found a few times. The same CDR3 is also encoded by other DNA sequences in this sample. This sequence joins TRBV19 and TRBJ2-7; a possible D gene is TRBD1 (5 bases). The CDR3 is 14 residues long. Germline V gene lookup returns CDR1 LNHDA and CDR2 SQIVND (reference sequence). Trimming cost V 1 base and J 0 bases, with 7 bases left between them. The CDR3 reads CASSIGQGSYEQYF. The DNA of the CDR3 is TGTGCCAGTAGTATAGGGCAGGGCTCCTACGAGCAGTACTTC. Using reference TRBV19 and TRBJ2-7 for the parts outside the CDR3, the full variable domain is DGGITQSPKYLFRKEGQNVTLSCEQNLNHDAMYWYRQDPGQGLRLIYYSQIVNDFQKGDIAEGYSVSREKKESFPLTVTSAQKNPTAFYLCASSIGQGSYEQYFGPGTRLTVT.

The chain links TRBV19 to TRBJ2-6, with D possibly being TRBD1 or TRBD2 (6 bases each). This CDR3 contains 17 residues. Per germline, CDR1 LNHDA and CDR2 SQIVND (reference sequence). Trimming took 3 bases from V and 0 from J, leaving 12 bases between them. This CDR3 reads CASSMGGAVSGANVLTF. The CDR3 nucleotides are TGTGCCAGTAGTATGGGGGGCGCGGTCTCTGGGGCCAACGTCCTGACTTTC.

The chain couples TRBV19 to TRBJ2-2; 7 nucleotides align to TRBD1. Germline V gives CDR1 LNHDA, CDR2 SQIVND (reference sequence). This CDR3 comprises 17 residues. J gave up 4 bases and V 3 bases, and 11 bases lay outside the gene matches. DNA of the CDR3: TGTGCCAGTAGTATCATACGAAGCAGGGGGTCCACCGGGGAGCTGTTTTTT. Its translation is CASSIIRSRGSTGELFF.

The gene calls are TRBV7-2 and TRBJ2-3; the D gene is possibly TRBD1 (6 bases). V dropped 7 bases and J dropped 0 bases, with 11 bases sitting between them. Germline V CDR1 and CDR2: SGHTA, FQGNSA. The CDR3 is 14 amino acids. CDR3 sequence reads: CASTQGISTDTQYF. Here the CDR3 DNA reads TGTGCCAGCACACAGGGTATCAGCACAGATACGCAGTATTTT.

This clone has just one count. V usage is TRBV11-3 and J usage is TRBJ1-1, with D unresolved. CDR3 length: 12 amino acids. The V gene's germline CDR1 is SGHNT and CDR2 YENEEA. The V gene lost 1 base and the J gene lost 9 bases, with 9 bases spanning the gap. Here the CDR3 DNA reads TGTGCCAGCAGCTTAGGAGGAGGTCAAGCTTTCTTT. Protein sequence: CASSLGGGQAFF.